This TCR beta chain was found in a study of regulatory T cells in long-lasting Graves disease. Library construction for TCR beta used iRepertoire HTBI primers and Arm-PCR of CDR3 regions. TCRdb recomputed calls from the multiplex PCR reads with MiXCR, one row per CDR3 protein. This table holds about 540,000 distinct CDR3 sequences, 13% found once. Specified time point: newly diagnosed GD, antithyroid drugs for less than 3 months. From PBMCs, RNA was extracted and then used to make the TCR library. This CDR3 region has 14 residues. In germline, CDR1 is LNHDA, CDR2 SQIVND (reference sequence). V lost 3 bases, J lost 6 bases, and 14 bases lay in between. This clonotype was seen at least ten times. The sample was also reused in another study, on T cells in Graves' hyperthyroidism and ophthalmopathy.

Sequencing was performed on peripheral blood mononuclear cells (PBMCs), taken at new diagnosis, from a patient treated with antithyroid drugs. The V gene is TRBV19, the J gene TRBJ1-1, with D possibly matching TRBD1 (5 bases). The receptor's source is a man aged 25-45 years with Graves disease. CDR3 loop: CASSIPWRGSEAFF. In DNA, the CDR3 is TGTGCCAGTAGTATCCCGTGGAGGGGTTCTGAAGCTTTCTTT.